The 32 T cell receptor beta chains reported below all come from one sample, sequenced in a study of cytomegalovirus exposure and HLA in healthy donors. The PCR was carried out with 60 Vbeta primers and 13 Jbeta primers. Only in-frame clones appear in the TCRdb table, and some are missing; sequencing was by immunoSEQ multiplex PCR. Among around 120,000 clones, 65% to 80% were seen once, and the ten largest hold about 2.5%. The sequenced sample consisted of PBMCs. The receptors were sampled from a woman between 40 and 50 years old in good health and CMV-seropositive.

This chain links TRBV28 with TRBJ2-3, with D maybe TRBD2 (5 bases). In germline, CDR1 is MDHEN, CDR2 SYDVKM. The CDR3 extends over 15 amino acids. Trimming left V 5 bases short and J 0 bases short, with 12 bases between. CDR3 protein: CASSPPGVSTDTQYF. The CDR3 DNA reads TGTGCCAGCAGTCCCCCCGGGGTAAGCACAGATACGCAGTATTTT. The variable domain in full, with the rest retrieved from reference TRBV28 and TRBJ2-3, is DVKVTQSSRYLVKRTGEKVFLECVQDMDHENMFWYRQDPGLGLRLIYFSYDVKMKEKGDIPEGYSVSREKKERFSLILESASTNQTSMYLCASSPPGVSTDTQYFGPGTRLTVL.

This clone was recorded once. The chain employs TRBV5-1 and TRBJ2-7; D might be TRBD2 (5 bases). CDR1 and CDR2 from the germline V gene are SGHRS and YFSETQ. V dropped 0 bases and J dropped 3 bases, with 10 bases sitting between them. The CDR3 sequence is 14 residues long. CDR3 DNA sequence: TGCGCCAGCAGCTTGGCCACCAGCGGCTACGAGCAGTACTTC. It codes for CASSLATSGYEQYF. The full variable domain, in which reference TRBV5-1 and TRBJ2-7 provide the parts outside the CDR3, is KAGVTQTPRYLIKTRGQQVTLSCSPISGHRSVSWYQQTPGQGLQFLFEYFSETQRNKGNFPGRFSGRQFSNSRSEMNVSTLELGDSALYLCASSLATSGYEQYFGPGTRLTVT.

A single count supports this clone. The chain uses TRBV6-1 and TRBJ2-3; a possible D gene is TRBD1 (6 bases). This CDR3 contains 14 residues. The germline V gene has CDR1 MNHNS and CDR2 SASEGT. The V gene lost 6 bases and the J gene lost 6 bases, with 16 bases spanning the gap. The CDR3 DNA follows: TGTGCCAGCAGCGGGGCAGGGGTCGGGGATACGCAGTATTTT. Encoded protein: CASSGAGVGDTQYF.

V is TRBV4-1 and J is TRBJ2-1, with unresolved D. The germline CDR1 and CDR2 sequences are MGHRA and YSYEKL. The CDR3 is 14 residues long. Trimming took 0 bases from V and 3 from J, leaving 6 bases between them. The CDR3: CASSQEAFYNEQFF. The CDR3 DNA sequence: TGCGCCAGCAGCCAAGAAGCGTTCTACAATGAGCAGTTCTTC.

This chain connects TRBV5-1 to TRBJ2-7; 11 bases map to TRBD1. V trimming: 4 bases; J trimming: 5 bases; junction bases outside the gene matches: 5. Germline values: CDR1 SGHRS, CDR2 YFSETQ. There are 14 residues in the CDR3. The CDR3 spells CASSAGQGADEQYF. DNA of the CDR3: TGCGCCAGCAGCGCAGGACAGGGGGCTGACGAGCAGTACTTC.

The CDR3 here is CASRSGSSYNSPLHF. The CDR3 DNA reads TGTGCCAGCAGATCAGGGTCCAGCTATAATTCACCCCTCCACTTT. The rearrangement links TRBV7-6 to TRBJ1-6; tentative D call: TRBD1 (5 bases). CDR1 is SGHVS and CDR2 is FNYEAQ in the germline V gene. V was trimmed by 6 bases and J by 3 bases, leaving 12 bases between them. CDR3 size: 15 residues.

V and J are TRBV15 and TRBJ2-7; a possible D gene is TRBD2 (5 bases). Germline loops: CDR1 LNHNV, CDR2 YYDKDF (reference sequence). V gave up 1 base and J gave up 5 bases, with 15 bases separating them. This CDR3 spans 15 amino acids. Written as DNA, the CDR3 is TGTGCCACCAGCAGAGCTAGGGTAAGGGAGAACGAGCAGTACTTC. Its translation: CATSRARVRENEQYF.

This clone was picked up a small number of times. The chain couples TRBV30 to TRBJ2-3; TRBD1 agrees at 7 bases. V trimming: 1 base; J trimming: 6 bases; junction bases outside the gene matches: 13. This CDR3 spans 16 amino acids. The germline gives CDR1 GTSNPN, CDR2 SVGIG (reference sequence). The CDR3 nucleotides read TGTGCCTGGAGTGCTGGGGTCGACAGGGTTGGCGATACGCAGTATTTT. Residues: CAWSAGVDRVGDTQYF.

This clone was detected only once. The chain is built from TRBV7-9 and TRBJ2-5; possible D gene TRBD1, 7 bases. V was pared by 1 base and J by 2 bases, with 11 bases between. The CDR3 length is 15 residues. From germline, CDR1 is SEHNR and CDR2 FQNEAQ (reference sequence). CDR3 nucleotides: TGTGCCAGCAGCTTAGGGGCAGGGGGGCAAGAGACCCAGTACTTC. Translation gives CASSLGAGGQETQYF.

The gene calls are TRBV10-1 and TRBJ2-7; 12 bases line up with TRBD2. The CDR3 extends over 17 amino acids. The trim removed 0 bases at V and 3 bases at J, leaving 6 bases unmatched. The germline V gene encodes CDR1 WNHNN and CDR2 SYGVQD (reference sequence). The DNA for the CDR3 is TGCGCCAGCAGTGAGTCTTTCAGACTAGCGGGAGACTACGAGCAGTACTTC. Translating gives CASSESFRLAGDYEQYF.

The chain employs TRBV13 and TRBJ1-3; 8 positions match TRBD1. Germline CDR1 reads PRHDT; CDR2 reads FYEKMQ (reference sequence). J was trimmed by 2 bases and V by 5 bases; bases with no gene match: 8. The CDR3 has 16 residues. CDR3 residues: CASSPRGTGAGNTIYF. The CDR3 region has the DNA TGTGCCAGCAGCCCTAGAGGGACAGGCGCTGGAAACACCATATATTTT. Full variable domain (outside the CDR3, taken from reference TRBV13 and TRBJ1-3): AAGVIQSPRHLIKEKRETATLKCYPIPRHDTVYWYQQGPGQDPQFLISFYEKMQSDKGSIPDRFSAQQFSDYHSELNMSSLELGDSALYFCASSPRGTGAGNTIYFGEGSWLTVV.

This sequence joins TRBV5-4 and TRBJ2-5; 9 nucleotides align to TRBD1. Germline lookup yields CDR1 SGHNT and CDR2 YYREEE (reference sequence). The CDR3 totals 15 residues. Losses at the gene ends were 3 bases for V and 3 bases for J; bases not matched to a gene: 6. DNA of the CDR3: TGTGCCAGCAGCTCGACAGGGGGGACGGAAGAGACCCAGTACTTC. Its translation: CASSSTGGTEETQYF.

The V and J genes are TRBV19 and TRBJ1-1; D gene uncertain. CDR3 size: 14 residues. The V gene's germline CDR1 is LNHDA and CDR2 SQIVND (reference sequence). The V gene lost 5 bases and the J gene lost 4 bases, with 14 bases spanning the gap. The CDR3 protein is CASSLGRGVTEAFF. CDR3 nucleotide sequence: TGTGCCAGTAGTTTAGGCCGCGGGGTCACTGAAGCTTTCTTT. The full variable domain, completed using reference TRBV19 and TRBJ1-1, is DGGITQSPKYLFRKEGQNVTLSCEQNLNHDAMYWYRQDPGQGLRLIYYSQIVNDFQKGDIAEGYSVSREKKESFPLTVTSAQKNPTAFYLCASSLGRGVTEAFFGQGTRLTVV.

This chain links TRBV4-3 with TRBJ2-5, with 9 bases fitting TRBD2. The DNA end favors TRBJ2-7, so the J call may be wrong. This CDR3 has 16 amino acids. The V gene's germline CDR1 is LGHNA and CDR2 YSLEER. CDR3 bases: TGCGCCAGCAGCCAAGGCAAAGCGGGAGGAGGTAGCGAGCAGTACTTC. Translated: CASSQGKAGGGSEQYF.

This clone was observed a single time. The chain links TRBV7-9 to TRBJ2-1; 9 nucleotides match TRBD2. CDR3 size: 16 residues. Per the germline V gene, CDR1 is SEHNR and CDR2 is FQNEAQ (reference sequence). The ends lost 5 bases at V and 3 bases at J; junction bases unmatched: 8. DNA of the CDR3: TGTGCCAGCAGCCCCCTCCTAGCGGGGAACTACAATGAGCAGTTCTTC. This gives the protein CASSPLLAGNYNEQFF.

The J gene is TRBJ2-1, the V gene TRBV10-3; D is possibly TRBD1 (5 bases). V was pared by 1 base and J by 4 bases, with 11 bases between. The CDR3 runs 15 residues. From germline, CDR1 is ENHRY and CDR2 SYGVKD. The CDR3 sequence: CAISELVGLYNEQFF. The CDR3 region has the DNA TGTGCCATCAGTGAGTTAGTGGGGCTATACAATGAGCAGTTCTTC.

J is TRBJ2-1 and V is TRBV10-3; 7 bases are a match to TRBD2. This CDR3 region has 16 residues. Trimming at V came to 2 bases and at J to 2 bases, leaving 6 bases not matched to a gene. The germline gives CDR1 ENHRY, CDR2 SYGVKD. The CDR3 protein is CAISELPSGTYNEQFF. Written as DNA, the CDR3 is TGTGCCATCAGTGAGCTGCCTAGCGGCACCTACAATGAGCAGTTCTTC.

CDR3 protein: CSVEYPGTVEQYF. The CDR3 DNA reads as TGCAGCGTTGAATATCCAGGTACGGTTGAGCAGTACTTC. The chain uses TRBV29-1 and TRBJ2-7; D gene unclear. CDR3 length: 13 amino acids. V was clipped by 2 bases and J by 7 bases, with 15 bases between them. CDR1 is SQVTM and CDR2 is ANQGSEA in the germline V gene.

The chain links TRBV27 to TRBJ1-2; D gene ambiguous. Trimming removed 6 bases at V and 0 bases at J, with 8 bases between. CDR3 size: 13 residues. CDR1 MNHEY and CDR2 SMNVEV come from the germline V gene (reference sequence). The CDR3, as DNA: TGTGCCAGCAGCTGGGCGTCTAACTATGGCTACACCTTC. Its translation: CASSWASNYGYTF.

In its sample, this clone was seen a few times. The rearrangement joins TRBV6-5 to TRBJ2-3; TRBD2 aligns across 9 bases. The CDR3 has 14 amino acids. Germline V gene lookup returns CDR1 MNHEY and CDR2 SVGAGI. The junction had 7 bases not matched to a gene; V was cut back by 5 bases and J by 7 bases. Written as DNA, the CDR3 is TGTGCCAGCAGTGACGGGACTAGCAGAAATACGCAGTATTTT. It yields the protein CASSDGTSRNTQYF.

V usage is TRBV29-1 and J usage is TRBJ1-2; D remains unclear. Germline values: CDR1 SQVTM, CDR2 ANQGSEA. V was trimmed by 1 base and J by 8 bases, leaving 17 bases between them. The CDR3 spans 14 residues. CDR3 amino acids: CSVEGPTAGGGYTF. DNA of the CDR3: TGCAGCGTTGAAGGCCCAACAGCGGGAGGAGGCTACACCTTC.

This clone was detected a few times. The V and J genes are TRBV19 and TRBJ1-4; a weak D match, TRBD1 (5 bases). Germline values: CDR1 LNHDA, CDR2 SQIVND (reference sequence). The V end lost 7 bases, the J end lost 6 bases, and 18 bases lay between the germline ends. The CDR3 totals 15 residues. For the CDR3, the DNA is TGTGCCAGTACTCTGGACCGTTTGGGGCATGAAAAACTGTTTTTT. Its translation is CASTLDRLGHEKLFF.

The rearrangement joins TRBV19 to TRBJ1-2; 7 nucleotides agree with TRBD1. Trimming at V came to 5 bases and at J to 3 bases, leaving 3 bases not matched to a gene. The CDR3 sequence is 13 residues long. The germline gives CDR1 LNHDA, CDR2 SQIVND (reference sequence). As DNA, the CDR3 is TGTGCCAGTAGTGCCGACAGGGACTATGGCTACACCTTC. This encodes CASSADRDYGYTF. The whole variable domain, filled in from reference TRBV19 and TRBJ1-2, reads DGGITQSPKYLFRKEGQNVTLSCEQNLNHDAMYWYRQDPGQGLRLIYYSQIVNDFQKGDIAEGYSVSREKKESFPLTVTSAQKNPTAFYLCASSADRDYGYTFGSGTRLTVV.

This chain joins TRBV6-1 and TRBJ2-5; D is unresolved. Trimming cost V 6 bases and J 6 bases, with 11 bases left between them. CDR3 length equals 12 residues. CDR1 and CDR2 (germline): MNHNS, SASEGT. The DNA for the CDR3 is TGTGCCAGCAGCCTATCTTCGAAGACCCAGTACTTC. Protein sequence: CASSLSSKTQYF.

The gene calls are TRBV9 and TRBJ1-2, with 9 bases aligning to TRBD1. This CDR3 has 16 residues. V gave up 1 base and J gave up 5 bases; unmatched junction bases: 9. Germline lookup yields CDR1 SGDLS and CDR2 YYNGEE. CDR3 region: CASSVTPGQGSYGYTF. In DNA form, the CDR3 reads TGTGCCAGCAGCGTAACCCCAGGACAGGGGTCATATGGCTACACCTTC.

This chain uses TRBV9 with TRBJ2-7; TRBD2 agrees at 7 bases. The V gene's germline CDR1 is SGDLS and CDR2 YYNGEE. V dropped 0 bases and J dropped 5; count of bases not matched to a gene: 8. This CDR3 has 15 amino acids. CDR3 bases: TGTGCCAGCAGCGTAGGGAATGGGGGGGACCACGAGCAGTACTTC. Translating it yields CASSVGNGGDHEQYF.

The chain has TRBV6-1 and TRBJ1-3; no reliable D call. Germline V gene sequence: CDR1 MNHNS, CDR2 SASEGT. This CDR3 has 15 residues. V shed 0 bases and J shed 0 bases, with 6 bases lying between them. CDR3 nucleotide sequence: TGTGCCAGCAGTGAAGCCACTGGCTCTGGAAACACCATATATTTT. Translating it yields CASSEATGSGNTIYF.

The J gene is TRBJ1-5, the V gene TRBV15, with no clear D. This CDR3 is 12 amino acids long. V lost 5 bases to trimming and J lost 6 bases, with 8 bases between them. Germline lookup yields CDR1 LNHNV and CDR2 YYDKDF (reference sequence). Here the CDR3 DNA reads TGTGCCACCAGCCCGGTTAGTCAGCCCCAGCATTTT. Encoded protein: CATSPVSQPQHF.

The chain couples TRBV27 to TRBJ1-5, with a tentative D call TRBD1 (6 bases). This CDR3 is 14 amino acids long. Germline V gene data show CDR1 as MNHEY and CDR2 as SMNVEV (reference sequence). V was pared by 7 bases and J by 3 bases, with 13 bases between. CDR3 bases: TGTGCCAGCAAGCCTGGGGGCAACAATCAGCCCCAGCATTTT. It translates to CASKPGGNNQPQHF.

The J gene is TRBJ2-7, the V gene TRBV10-1, with 8 bases identical to TRBD2. V was pared by 3 bases and J by 2 bases, with 6 bases of the junction left unmatched. The CDR3 runs 15 residues. In germline, CDR1 is WNHNN, CDR2 SYGVQD (reference sequence). The CDR3 sequence is CASSDSGTRAYEQYF. The DNA of the CDR3 is TGCGCCAGCAGTGACTCCGGGACTAGAGCCTACGAGCAGTACTTC.

V is TRBV7-3 and J is TRBJ2-7; 7 bases agree with TRBD1. With V trimmed by 5 bases and J by 4 bases, 8 bases remained unmatched. This CDR3 contains 14 residues. The germline gives CDR1 SGHTA, CDR2 FQGTGA. CDR3 in DNA: TGTGCCAGCAGCGTGACAGGGTCGGGGTACGAGCAGTACTTC. Protein product: CASSVTGSGYEQYF. Full variable domain (outside the CDR3, taken from reference TRBV7-3 and TRBJ2-7): GAGVSQTPSNKVTEKGKYVELRCDPISGHTALYWYRQSLGQGPEFLIYFQGTGAADDSGLPNDRFFAVRPEGSVSTLKIQRTERGDSAVYLCASSVTGSGYEQYFGPGTRLTVT.

The rearrangement links TRBV6-5 to TRBJ2-7, with 9 bases that match TRBD1. Unmatched junction bases numbered 10, after V lost 0 bases and J lost 10 bases. Germline values: CDR1 MNHEY, CDR2 SVGAGI. CDR3 length: 15 amino acids. CDR3 coding DNA: TGTGCCAGCAGTTACTCATCGACAGGGGGGTATCTACAGTACTTC. It is translated as CASSYSSTGGYLQYF.